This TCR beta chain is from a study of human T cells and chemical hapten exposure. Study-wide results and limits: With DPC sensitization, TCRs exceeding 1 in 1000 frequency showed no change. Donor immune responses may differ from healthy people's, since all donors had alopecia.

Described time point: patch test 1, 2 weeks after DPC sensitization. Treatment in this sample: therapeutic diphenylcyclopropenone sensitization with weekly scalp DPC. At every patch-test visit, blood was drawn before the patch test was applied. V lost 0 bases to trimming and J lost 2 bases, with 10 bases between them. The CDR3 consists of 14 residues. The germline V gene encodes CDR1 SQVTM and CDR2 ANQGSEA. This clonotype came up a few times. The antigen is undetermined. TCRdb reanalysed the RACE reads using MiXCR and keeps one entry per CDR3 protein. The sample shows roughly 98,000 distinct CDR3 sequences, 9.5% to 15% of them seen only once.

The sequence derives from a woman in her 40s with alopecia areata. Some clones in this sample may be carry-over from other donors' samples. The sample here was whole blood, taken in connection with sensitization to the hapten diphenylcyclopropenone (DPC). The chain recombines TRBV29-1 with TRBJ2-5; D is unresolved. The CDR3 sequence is CSVEDMRLQETQYF. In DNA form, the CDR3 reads TGCAGCGTTGAAGATATGAGACTGCAAGAGACCCAGTACTTC.